Presented here are 6 T cell receptor beta chains from one specimen sequenced in a study of OX40 agonist ivuxolimab in advanced cancers. Profiling relied on immunoSEQ multiplex PCR, and the TCRdb table lists in-frame clones only, not all of them. This table has 30,000 to 40,000 clones, roughly 85% appearing once. The sequencing used CD4+ or CD8+ T cells sorted from blood, collected in a trial of the OX40 agonist ivuxolimab. These receptors were obtained from an adult with an advanced solid tumor such as melanoma, head and neck, liver or kidney cancer.

The chain combines TRBV6-5 with TRBJ1-3; D not certain. CDR1 and CDR2 (germline): MNHEY, SVGAGI. The CDR3 runs 13 residues. The V end was cut by 2 bases, the J end by 2 bases, with 4 bases between. CDR3 region: CASSYGAGNTIYF. The DNA for the CDR3 is TGTGCCAGCAGTTACGGGGCTGGAAACACCATATATTTT.

The chain couples TRBV10-2 to TRBJ2-7, with D possibly called TRBD1 or TRBD2 (5 bases each). This CDR3 spans 11 amino acids. V lost 8 bases to trimming and J lost 5 bases, with 10 bases between them. Germline CDR1 is WSHSY and CDR2 is SAAADI. For the CDR3, the DNA is TGCGCCAGCGGGGGTGATCACGAGCAGTACTTC. Translated: CASGGDHEQYF.

J is TRBJ2-3 and V is TRBV6-4; the match to TRBD2 covers 9 bases. CDR1 is MRHNA and CDR2 is SNTAGT in the germline V gene. The ends lost 3 bases at V and 4 bases at J; junction bases unmatched: 5. The CDR3 is 15 residues long. The CDR3 nucleotides are TGTGCCAGCAGTGATGTGGCGGGGGGGCCAGATACGCAGTATTTT. Translating it yields CASSDVAGGPDTQYF.

The rearrangement joins TRBV7-3 to TRBJ2-3; TRBD1 aligns across 11 bases. The CDR3 covers 15 residues. Germline trimming cut 5 bases from V and 4 bases from J; bases unmatched to any gene: 5. The germline V gene encodes CDR1 SGHTA and CDR2 FQGTGA. For the CDR3, the DNA is TGTGCCAGCAGCCCGGGACAGGGGGTCTCAGATACGCAGTATTTT. Amino acids: CASSPGQGVSDTQYF.

This clone was seen once. This chain connects TRBV11-3 to TRBJ2-1; D gene unclear. Germline CDR1 SGHNT, CDR2 YENEEA. V lost 2 bases, J lost 1 base, and 0 bases lay in between. This CDR3 comprises 12 residues. CDR3 residues: CASSLSYNEQFF. The CDR3 coding sequence is TGTGCCAGCAGCTTATCCTACAATGAGCAGTTCTTC.

For this clone: One end of the junction is discordant with germline, which a read error may explain. The rearrangement uses TRBV7-7 and TRBJ2-1, with 9 bases fitting TRBD1. CDR1 and CDR2 from the germline V gene are SSHAT and FNYEAQ (reference sequence). The CDR3 loop spans 15 amino acids. CDR3 DNA: TGTGCTAGCAGCTCCGGGACAGGGCCCTACAATGAGCAGTTCTTC. Amino acid sequence: CASSSGTGPYNEQFF.